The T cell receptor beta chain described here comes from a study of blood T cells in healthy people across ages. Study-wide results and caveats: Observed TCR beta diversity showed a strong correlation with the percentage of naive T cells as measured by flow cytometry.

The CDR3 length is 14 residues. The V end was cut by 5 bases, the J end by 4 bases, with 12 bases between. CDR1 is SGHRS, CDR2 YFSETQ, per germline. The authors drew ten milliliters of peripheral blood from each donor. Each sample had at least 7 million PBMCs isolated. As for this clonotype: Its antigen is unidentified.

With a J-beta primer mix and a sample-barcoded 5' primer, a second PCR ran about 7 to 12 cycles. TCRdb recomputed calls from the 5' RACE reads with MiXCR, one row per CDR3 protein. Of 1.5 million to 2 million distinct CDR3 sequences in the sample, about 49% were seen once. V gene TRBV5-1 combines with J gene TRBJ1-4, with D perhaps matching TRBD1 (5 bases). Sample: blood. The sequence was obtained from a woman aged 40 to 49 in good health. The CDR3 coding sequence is TGCGCCAGCAGACCAGGGACCTTTAATGAAAAACTGTTTTTT. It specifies CASRPGTFNEKLFF.